The T cell receptor (beta chain) under discussion was sequenced for a study of lymphopenia after photon versus proton radiotherapy (dated by TCRdb to between 2018 and 2020). General notes on the study: The immunological effects of photon versus proton radiation therapy were compared in patients with gastrointestinal tumors who developed high-grade lymphopenia. The roughly 21 patients in the cohort had gastrointestinal tumors, were treated with either photon or proton therapy, and subsequently developed lymphopenia. The study was designed to characterize how the impact on the immune system differs between the two radiation modalities. Findings and caveats that apply to the study as a whole: Proton-treated patients stayed relatively stable during treatment, while photon-treated patients lost naive T cells and TCR diversity and gained effector/memory populations. Across the cohort, among patients who died, a greater drop in TCR diversity after the nadir was inversely correlated with overall survival time. After the lymphocyte count nadir, repertoires from photon-treated patients showed oligoclonal expansion, particularly of CD8+ Temra cells, and this expansion drove the decline in diversity. The survival association was assessed only in patients who died, and the authors presented better survival with proton therapy as a possibility rather than a demonstrated result.

The CDR3 runs 16 residues from the cysteine to the phenylalanine. Only the CDR3 region is kept as DNA, spanning 48 bases read in frame from base 1. The method was the immunoSEQ multiplex PCR assay. T cell repertoires were profiled by deep sequencing of rearranged TCR beta loci, alongside multiparametric flow cytometry. TCRdb carries this immuneACCESS record with in-frame sequences only. Its versions omit some clonotypes, under half of them owing to an unresolved V gene in the studies checked, with the rest unexplained. The sample table holds 25,000 to 35,000 clones, of which roughly 89% were seen once. The top ten constitute 40% to 50% of the sample. A remark on this clone: The target of this receptor is not known. Base qualities were left out, and no much larger clone turns up one base away.

Rearrangement joined TRBV21-1 to TRBJ1-1. TRBV21-1 counts as a pseudogene. This TCR was sampled from an older woman with cholangiocarcinoma. Some clones in this sample may be carry-over from other donors' samples. This specimen consisted of peripheral blood, obtained from a patient treated with proton-based radiotherapy. The base sequence is TGTGCCAGCAGGTCATGGTTAGCTACACAATTCACTGAAGCTTTCTTT. This encodes CASRSWLATQFTEAFF.